The rows below give T cell receptor beta chains drawn from one sample of a study of cytomegalovirus exposure and HLA in healthy donors. Sequenced by immunoSEQ multiplex PCR; TCRdb stores in-frame clones only, minus some. The sample totals about 110,000 clones; its top ten clones hold roughly 4%. Sequencing used PBMCs. These receptor sequences come from a man aged 18 to 29 in good health and CMV-seronegative. Both conserved end residues are part of each CDR3. The order of the fields is D gene, CDR3 length, J gene, V gene, CDR3 protein, CDR3 DNA. The D gene is left open where the match is weak.

. 13 TRBJ2-7 TRBV7-9 CASSLEPGEEQYF TGTGCCAGCAGCTTAGAGCCAGGGGAGGAGCAGTACTTC
TRBD2 15 TRBJ2-7 TRBV11-2 CASSQTSGIPYEQYF TGTGCCAGCAGCCAGACTAGCGGGATACCCTACGAGCAGTACTTC
TRBD2 14 TRBJ2-3 TRBV10-3 CAIRLAGVRDTQYF TGTGCCATCAGACTAGCGGGAGTGCGGGATACGCAGTATTTT
. 17 TRBJ1-3 TRBV9 CASSLYSQVRKGNTIYF TGTGCCAGCAGCTTATATTCACAGGTACGAAAAGGAAACACCATATATTTT
. 15 TRBJ1-5 TRBV4-1 CASSQGEYSNQPQHF TGCGCCAGCAGCCAGGGAGAATATAGCAATCAGCCCCAGCATTTT
TRBD1 14 TRBJ1-6 TRBV9 CASRVGQGDSPLHF TGTGCCAGCAGAGTCGGACAGGGCGATTCACCCCTCCACTTT
. 15 TRBJ1-1 TRBV7-2 CASSLLTAANTEAFF TGTGCCAGCAGCTTACTTACTGCGGCGAACACTGAAGCTTTCTTT
. 15 TRBJ1-6 TRBV5-6 CASSGWTAYNSPLHF TGTGCCAGCAGCGGATGGACAGCGTATAATTCACCCCTCCACTTT
TRBD1 15 TRBJ1-5 TRBV2 CASSERQGANQPQHF TGTGCCAGCAGTGAGCGGCAGGGGGCAAATCAGCCCCAGCATTTT
TRBD1 14 TRBJ1-1 TRBV7-9 CASSFGQVNTEAFF TGTGCCAGCAGCTTCGGACAGGTGAACACTGAAGCTTTCTTT
TRBD1 13 TRBJ2-7 TRBV7-9 CASSPGGAYEQYF TGTGCCAGCAGCCCAGGGGGCGCCTACGAGCAGTACTTC
. 14 TRBJ1-3 TRBV28 CASSLMGARNTIYF TGTGCCAGCAGTTTAATGGGAGCAAGAAACACCATATATTTT
TRBD1 16 TRBJ1-1 TRBV30 CAWSTGTGARDTEAFF TGTGCCTGGAGTACCGGGACAGGCGCAAGGGACACTGAAGCTTTCTTT
TRBD2 16 TRBJ2-1 TRBV27 CASSPGGLASYNEQFF TGTGCCAGCAGTCCCGGGGGACTAGCTAGCTACAATGAGCAGTTCTTC
. 16 TRBJ1-1 TRBV5-1 CASSPSLQAGRTEAFF TGCGCCAGCAGCCCATCGTTGCAGGCGGGGAGGACTGAAGCTTTCTTT
TRBD1 15 TRBJ1-2 TRBV6-1 CASSERGQDNYGYTF TGTGCCAGCAGTGAAAGGGGACAGGACAACTATGGCTACACCTTC
. 15 TRBJ1-2 TRBV27 CASSSVGARNYGYTF TGTGCCAGCAGTTCCGTGGGGGCCAGAAACTATGGCTACACCTTC
TRBD1 15 TRBJ2-3 TRBV5-4 CASSLGGMGTDTQYF TGTGCCAGCAGCTTAGGGGGCATGGGCACAGATACGCAGTATTTT
. 14 TRBJ1-5 TRBV10-3 CAISESGGGQPQHF TGTGCCATCAGTGAGTCAGGGGGTGGACAGCCCCAGCATTTT
. 14 TRBJ1-1 TRBV11-3 CASSTGGPDTEAFF TGTGCCAGCAGCACCGGGGGGCCCGACACTGAAGCTTTCTTT
TRBD1 16 TRBJ1-1 TRBV6-4 CASSETGGGESERAFF TGTGCCAGCAGTGAAACAGGGGGGGGAGAATCTGAACGGGCTTTCTTT
TRBD1 15 TRBJ1-2 TRBV6-6 CASSYGQGNAYGYTF TGTGCCAGCAGTTACGGACAGGGTAATGCCTATGGCTACACCTTC
. 17 TRBJ2-7 TRBV5-1 CASSLASIGVKSYEQYF TGCGCCAGCAGCTTGGCCTCGATAGGGGTGAAATCCTACGAGCAGTACTTC
TRBD2 15 TRBJ2-6 TRBV30 CAWSVGGSGANVLTF TGTGCCTGGAGTGTGGGGGGGTCTGGGGCCAACGTCCTGACTTTC
. 16 TRBJ1-3 TRBV6-5 CASSYSNRDSGNTIYF TGTGCCAGCAGTTACTCGAACAGGGACTCTGGAAACACCATATATTTT
. 13 TRBJ2-1 TRBV6-1 CASSERQHNEQFF TGTGCCAGCAGTGAACGACAGCACAATGAGCAGTTCTTC
TRBD1 14 TRBJ1-4 TRBV6-6 CASCRQGTNEKLFF TGTGCCAGCTGCCGACAGGGGACTAATGAAAAACTGTTTTTT
. 15 TRBJ1-1 TRBV12-5 CASGLVPARDTEAFF TGTGCTAGTGGTTTGGTCCCCGCCAGGGACACTGAAGCTTTCTTT
TRBD1 16 TRBJ1-2 TRBV25-1 CASRAQRTGPNYGYTF TGTGCCAGCAGGGCTCAACGGACAGGGCCGAACTATGGCTACACCTTC
. 16 TRBJ1-1 TRBV5-4 CASSLGQGLRVAEAFF TGTGCCAGCAGCTTGGGGCAGGGGTTAAGGGTGGCTGAAGCTTTCTTT
. 15 TRBJ1-2 TRBV14 CASSRRSTAPYGYTF TGTGCCAGCAGCCGAAGATCGACAGCGCCCTATGGCTACACCTTC
TRBD2 14 TRBJ2-5 TRBV5-1 CASSSSGSRETQYF TGCGCCAGCAGCTCTAGCGGGAGTAGAGAGACCCAGTACTTC
. 11 TRBJ2-1 TRBV27 CASNRNNEQFF TGTGCCAGCAATAGAAACAATGAGCAGTTCTTC
TRBD1 14 TRBJ1-2 TRBV7-9 CASSRGQGDYGYTF TGTGCCAGCAGTCGAGGACAGGGAGACTATGGCTACACCTTC
TRBD1 14 TRBJ1-4 TRBV7-6 CASSLAQGGGKLFF TGTGCCAGCAGCTTAGCACAGGGGGGTGGAAAACTGTTTTTT
. 13 TRBJ2-1 TRBV5-1 CASTGEGYNEQFF TGCGCCAGCACAGGGGAAGGGTACAATGAGCAGTTCTTC
. 14 TRBJ1-1 TRBV5-1 CASSWDTAGTEAFF TGCGCCAGCAGCTGGGACACTGCGGGCACTGAAGCTTTCTTT
. 15 TRBJ1-3 TRBV18 CASSPKTASGNTIYF TGTGCCAGCTCACCCAAGACAGCCTCTGGAAACACCATATATTTT
. 13 TRBJ1-1 TRBV2 CASSRQGVTEAFF TGTGCCAGCAGCCGGCAGGGTGTCACTGAAGCTTTCTTT
TRBD2 15 TRBJ2-1 TRBV6-6 CASTHRTSGTHEQFF TGTGCCAGCACGCACCGGACTAGCGGGACTCATGAGCAGTTCTTC
. 14 TRBJ1-2 TRBV4-1 CASSQETGTYGYTF TGCGCCAGCAGCCAAGAAACAGGGACCTATGGCTACACCTTC
. 13 TRBJ1-4 TRBV5-1 CASKRGNNEKLFF TGCGCCAGTAAGAGGGGGAATAATGAAAAACTGTTTTTT
TRBD2 15 TRBJ2-7 TRBV5-1 CASSLGLAGAYEQYF TGCGCCAGCAGCTTGGGGCTAGCGGGAGCCTACGAGCAGTACTTC
TRBD1 16 TRBJ1-1 TRBV5-8 CASSHYRGLQNTEAFF TGTGCCAGCAGCCATTACAGGGGGCTTCAGAACACTGAAGCTTTCTTT
. 13 TRBJ2-1 TRBV30 CAWTKGVPNEQFF TGTGCCTGGACTAAGGGGGTGCCCAATGAGCAGTTCTTC
TRBD2 16 TRBJ2-7 TRBV7-9 CASSSLAGGPSYEQYF TGTGCCAGCAGCTCCCTAGCGGGAGGCCCCTCCTACGAGCAGTACTTC
TRBD2 18 TRBJ2-7 TRBV11-2 CASSLVWTSGRTDYEQYF TGTGCCAGCAGCTTAGTGTGGACTAGCGGGAGAACGGACTACGAGCAGTACTTC
TRBD1 15 TRBJ2-7 TRBV19 CASSISRTGGYEQYF TGTGCCAGTAGTATATCGAGGACAGGGGGCTACGAGCAGTACTTC